The source of this TCR beta chain is a study of T cells after yellow fever vaccination. Across the study: Preparation of the low-cell-number fractions used SMART-Seq v4 Ultra Low Input. Findings and limits, study-wide: Weaker overall, the secondary response nonetheless peaked faster (day 5 versus 15). The booster response re-showed most primary clones: 96% CD4, approximately 90% CD8.

Of note for this clonotype: The target antigen is unknown.

Making TCR cDNA involved 5'RACE template switching, which added UMIs and a universal primer site. MiXCR, applied by TCRdb to the 5' RACE reads, yields one record per CDR3 protein. The profile covers a few hundred thousand distinct CDR3 sequences, with 4.1% appearing a single time and roughly 24% taken by the ten largest. CDR1 and CDR2 (germline): SQVTM, ANQGSEA. The V gene lost 5 bases and the J gene lost 8 bases, with 21 bases spanning the gap. The CDR3 has 14 amino acids. The receptor comes from a man between 18 and 35 years old who received the YFV17D yellow fever vaccine. Specimen: PBMCs, collected 5 days after the yellow fever booster vaccination. The chain combines TRBV29-1 with TRBJ1-2, with no clear D. CDR3 protein: CSVSDRNPRRGYTF. The CDR3 DNA reads as TGCAGCGTTTCGGACCGAAATCCCCGCCGGGGCTACACCTTC.